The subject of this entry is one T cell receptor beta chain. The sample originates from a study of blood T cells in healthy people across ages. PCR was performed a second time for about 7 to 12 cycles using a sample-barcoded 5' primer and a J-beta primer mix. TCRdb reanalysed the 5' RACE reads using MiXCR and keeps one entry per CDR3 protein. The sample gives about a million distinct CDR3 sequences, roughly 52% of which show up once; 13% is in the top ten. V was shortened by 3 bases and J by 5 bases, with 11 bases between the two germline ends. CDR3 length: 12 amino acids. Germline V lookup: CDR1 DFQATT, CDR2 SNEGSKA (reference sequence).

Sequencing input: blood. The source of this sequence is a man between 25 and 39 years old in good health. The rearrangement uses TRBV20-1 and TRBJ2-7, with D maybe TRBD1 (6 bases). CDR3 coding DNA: TGCAGTGCTAGGGAAGGGGGTCACGAGCAGTACTTC. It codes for CSAREGGHEQYF.